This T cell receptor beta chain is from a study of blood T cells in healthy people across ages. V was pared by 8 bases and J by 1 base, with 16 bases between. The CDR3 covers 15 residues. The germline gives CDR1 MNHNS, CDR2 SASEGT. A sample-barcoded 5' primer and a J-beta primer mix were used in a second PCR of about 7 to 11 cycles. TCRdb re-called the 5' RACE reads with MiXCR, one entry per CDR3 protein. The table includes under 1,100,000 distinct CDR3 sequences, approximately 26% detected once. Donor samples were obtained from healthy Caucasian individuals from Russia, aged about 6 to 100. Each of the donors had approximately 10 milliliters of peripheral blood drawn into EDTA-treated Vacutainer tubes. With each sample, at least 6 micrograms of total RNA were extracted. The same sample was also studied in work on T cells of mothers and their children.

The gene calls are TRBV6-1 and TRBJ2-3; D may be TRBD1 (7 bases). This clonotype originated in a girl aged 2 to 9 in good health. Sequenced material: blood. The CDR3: CASGRDREGTDTQYF. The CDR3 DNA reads TGTGCCAGCGGTAGAGACAGGGAGGGCACAGATACGCAGTATTTT.